These 15 T cell receptor beta chains were all obtained from the same sample, sequenced in a study of blood T cells in healthy people across ages. Then a second PCR, running about 6 to 11 cycles, was carried out with a sample-barcoded 5' primer and a J-beta primer mix. TCRdb reanalysed the 5' RACE reads using MiXCR and keeps one entry per CDR3 protein. The sample consists of roughly 1,000,000 distinct CDR3 sequences, almost 25% of them appearing once. The same sample was also studied in work on T cells of mothers and their children.

The sample comprised blood. The source of these receptors is a girl aged 2 to 10 in good health.

V and J are TRBV7-6 and TRBJ1-3, with 9 positions matching TRBD1. V trimming: 5 bases; J trimming: 0 bases; junction bases outside the gene matches: 8. Germline V lookup: CDR1 SGHVS, CDR2 FNYEAQ. The CDR3 is 17 residues long. As DNA, the CDR3 is TGTGCCAGCAGCGACGGACAGGGGCTAAACTCTGGAAACACCATATATTTT. Translating gives CASSDGQGLNSGNTIYF.

This clonotype was counted a single time. The V and J genes are TRBV9 and TRBJ2-1; 8 bases are shared with TRBD2. Germline V gene lookup returns CDR1 SGDLS and CDR2 YYNGEE. The junction had 10 bases not matched to a gene; V was cut back by 7 bases and J by 10 bases. CDR3 length equals 13 residues. The CDR3 nucleotides read TGTGCCAGCGGCGGCGGGGGGACAATGGAGCAGTTCTTC. It is translated as CASGGGGTMEQFF.

This clonotype was detected only a few times. The chain uses TRBV24-1 and TRBJ2-2; 15 bases map to TRBD2. V lost 1 base to trimming and J lost 4 bases; unmatched junction nucleotides: 6. The CDR3 runs to 19 residues. The V gene's germline CDR1 is KGHDR and CDR2 SFDVKD. CDR3 DNA sequence: TGTGCCACCAGTGATTTCGGGACTAGCGGGAGGAAAAGCACCGGGGAGCTGTTTTTT. It specifies CATSDFGTSGRKSTGELFF.

This clonotype was observed a handful of times. The genes are TRBV3-1 and TRBJ2-7; 7 bases fit TRBD1. CDR3 length equals 14 residues. Germline CDR1 LGHDT, CDR2 YNNKEL (reference sequence). The ends lost 5 bases at V and 0 bases at J; junction bases unmatched: 4. The CDR3 region has the DNA TGTGCCAGCAGCACCCGGGACAGCTCCTACGAGCAGTACTTC. This codes for CASSTRDSSYEQYF.

The chain combines TRBV11-3 with TRBJ1-1; no clear D gene. V was trimmed by 2 bases and J by 11 bases, leaving 9 bases between them. Germline V gene data show CDR1 as SGHNT and CDR2 as YENEEA. The CDR3 extends over 11 amino acids. CDR3 DNA sequence: TGTGCCAGCAGCTTACAGGATGCGGCTTTCTTT. This sequence encodes CASSLQDAAFF.

The table lists this clonotype with a few counts. The chain recombines TRBV12-3 or TRBV12-4 with TRBJ2-1; D unclear. The CDR3 runs 12 residues. Trimming took 4 bases from V and 6 from J, leaving 7 bases between them. The CDR3 loop reads CASSYGLNEQFF. CDR3 nucleotide sequence: TGTGCCAGCAGTTATGGCCTCAATGAGCAGTTCTTC.

This clonotype was counted ten times or more. The V and J genes are TRBV12-3 or TRBV12-4 and TRBJ2-7, with D perhaps assigned TRBD1 or TRBD2 (6 bases each). CDR3 length: 12 amino acids. V lost 6 bases to trimming and J lost 7 bases, with 13 bases between them. The CDR3, as DNA: TGTGCCAGCAGCCCTCGAGGGGGGGAGCAGTACTTC. This gives the protein CASSPRGGEQYF.

The CDR3 sequence is CSARGRTANTEAFF. As DNA, the CDR3 is TGCAGTGCTAGGGGAAGGACAGCCAACACTGAAGCTTTCTTT. The chain links TRBV20-1 to TRBJ1-1; D may be TRBD1 (6 bases). The germline CDR1 and CDR2 sequences are DFQATT and SNEGSKA (reference sequence). The length of the CDR3 is 14 residues. Deletions cut 3 bases from V and 2 bases from J, with 13 bases between.

The chain employs TRBV24-1 and TRBJ2-5; weak D call: TRBD1 (6 bases). The closer fit of TRBJ2-1 to the DNA end suggests the J call may be wrong. Germline CDR1 reads KGHDR; CDR2 reads SFDVKD. The CDR3 has 15 residues. This CDR3 reads CATSDQRTAYNEQFF. The CDR3 region has the DNA TGTGCCACCAGTGACCAAAGGACAGCTTACAATGAGCAGTTCTTC.

This clonotype has a handful of counts. The chain recombines TRBV27 with TRBJ2-4, with D possibly being TRBD1 or TRBD2 (5 bases each). Trimming removed 8 bases at V and 5 bases at J, with 19 bases between. Germline values: CDR1 MNHEY, CDR2 SMNVEV (reference sequence). The CDR3 is made up of 15 amino acids. The CDR3 DNA reads TGTGCCAGCTCCCGGGACCGGAGTACCCAAAACATTCAGTACTTC. This sequence encodes CASSRDRSTQNIQYF.

V usage is TRBV29-1 and J usage is TRBJ2-5; D is possibly TRBD1 or TRBD2 (5 bases each). Germline V gene data show CDR1 as SQVTM and CDR2 as ANQGSEA. This CDR3 is built from 11 residues. V lost 8 bases, J lost 3 bases, and 10 bases lay in between. Here the CDR3 reads CSSMGEETQYF. CDR3 DNA: TGCAGCTCTATGGGGGAAGAGACCCAGTACTTC.

This sequence joins TRBV28 and TRBJ2-3; TRBD2 agrees at 8 bases. V lost 8 bases, J lost 10 bases, and 23 bases stayed unmatched. Germline-derived CDR1 and CDR2 are MDHEN and SYDVKM. The CDR3 length is 17 residues. CDR3 sequence (DNA): TGTGCCAGCGGGGAGATCGGGGGGGCCCAGAGGGGTCTCGCGCAGTATTTT. This sequence encodes CASGEIGGAQRGLAQYF.

This clonotype was seen only a few times. The rearrangement links TRBV12-3 or TRBV12-4 to TRBJ2-5; TRBD1 matches at 7 bases. This CDR3 is built from 18 residues. Unmatched junction bases numbered 18, after V lost 3 bases and J lost 5 bases. The CDR3 sequence is CASSLAPTWTGDRETQYF. The CDR3 region has the DNA TGTGCCAGCAGTTTGGCCCCCACCTGGACAGGCGACAGGGAGACCCAGTACTTC.

CDR3 sequence reads: CATSDLGGYGYTF. The CDR3 region has the DNA TGTGCCACCAGTGATTTGGGAGGCTATGGCTACACCTTC. The V gene is TRBV24-1, the J gene TRBJ1-2, with no clear D. The CDR3 has 13 amino acids. Germline CDR1 KGHDR, CDR2 SFDVKD. Trimming took 0 bases from V and 4 from J, leaving 5 bases between them.

The J gene is TRBJ1-1, the V gene TRBV20-1; D is undetermined. Germline loops: CDR1 DFQATT, CDR2 SNEGSKA (reference sequence). V was pared by 3 bases and J by 0 bases, with 11 bases between. There are 14 residues in the CDR3. CDR3 loop: CSARGGSMNTEAFF. CDR3 DNA: TGCAGTGCTAGGGGTGGCAGCATGAACACTGAAGCTTTCTTT.